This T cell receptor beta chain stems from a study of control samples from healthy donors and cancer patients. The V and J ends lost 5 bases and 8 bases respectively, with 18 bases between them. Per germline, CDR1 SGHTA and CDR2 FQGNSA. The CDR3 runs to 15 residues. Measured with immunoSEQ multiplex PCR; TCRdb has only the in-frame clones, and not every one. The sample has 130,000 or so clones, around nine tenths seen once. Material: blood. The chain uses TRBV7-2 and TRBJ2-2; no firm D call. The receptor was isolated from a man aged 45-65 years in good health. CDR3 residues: CASSPPPLRTGELFF. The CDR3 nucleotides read TGTGCCAGCAGCCCCCCCCCGTTACGCACGGGGGAGCTGTTTTTT. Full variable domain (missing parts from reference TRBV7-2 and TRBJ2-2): GAGVSQSPSNKVTEKGKDVELRCDPISGHTALYWYRQSLGQGLEFLIYFQGNSAPDKSGLPSDRFSAERTGGSVSTLTIQRTQQEDSAVYLCASSPPPLRTGELFFGEGSRLTVL.